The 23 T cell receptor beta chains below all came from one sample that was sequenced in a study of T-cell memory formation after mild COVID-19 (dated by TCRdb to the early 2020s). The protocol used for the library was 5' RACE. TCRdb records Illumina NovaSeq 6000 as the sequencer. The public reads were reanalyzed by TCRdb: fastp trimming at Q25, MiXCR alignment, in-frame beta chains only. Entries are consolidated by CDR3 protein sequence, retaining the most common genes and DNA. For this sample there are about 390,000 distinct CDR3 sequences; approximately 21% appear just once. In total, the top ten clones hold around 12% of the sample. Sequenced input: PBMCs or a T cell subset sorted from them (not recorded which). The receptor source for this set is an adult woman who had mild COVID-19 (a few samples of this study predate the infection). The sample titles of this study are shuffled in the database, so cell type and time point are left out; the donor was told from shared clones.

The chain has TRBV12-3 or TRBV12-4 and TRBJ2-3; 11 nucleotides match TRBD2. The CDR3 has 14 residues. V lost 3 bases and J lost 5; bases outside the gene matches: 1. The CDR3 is CASSFLAGGDTQYF. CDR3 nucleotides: TGTGCCAGCAGTTTCCTAGCGGGAGGAGATACGCAGTATTTT.

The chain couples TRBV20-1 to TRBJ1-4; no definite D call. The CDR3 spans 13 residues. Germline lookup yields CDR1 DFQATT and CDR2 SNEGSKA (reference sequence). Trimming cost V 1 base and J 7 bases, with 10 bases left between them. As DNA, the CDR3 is TGCAGTGCTAGAGGTCACTTCGGTGAAAAACTGTTTTTT. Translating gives CSARGHFGEKLFF.

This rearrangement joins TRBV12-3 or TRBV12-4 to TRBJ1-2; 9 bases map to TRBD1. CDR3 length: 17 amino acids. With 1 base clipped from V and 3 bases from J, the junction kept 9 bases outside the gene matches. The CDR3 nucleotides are TGTGCCAGCAGTTTAGTCCACAGGGGGCAGTCCCACTATGGCTACACCTTC. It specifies CASSLVHRGQSHYGYTF.

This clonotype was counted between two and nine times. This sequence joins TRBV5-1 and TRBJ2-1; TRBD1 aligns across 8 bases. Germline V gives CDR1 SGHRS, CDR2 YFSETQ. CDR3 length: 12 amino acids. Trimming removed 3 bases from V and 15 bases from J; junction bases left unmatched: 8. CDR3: CASSSEDRVAFF. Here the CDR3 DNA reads TGCGCCAGCAGCTCGGAGGACAGGGTTGCGTTCTTC.

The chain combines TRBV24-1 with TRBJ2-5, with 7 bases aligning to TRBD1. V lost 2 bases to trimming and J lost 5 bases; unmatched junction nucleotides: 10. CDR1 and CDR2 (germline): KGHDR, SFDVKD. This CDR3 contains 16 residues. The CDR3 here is CATSDSGGQRMETQYF. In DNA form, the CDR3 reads TGTGCCACCAGTGATTCAGGGGGTCAGCGAATGGAGACCCAGTACTTC.

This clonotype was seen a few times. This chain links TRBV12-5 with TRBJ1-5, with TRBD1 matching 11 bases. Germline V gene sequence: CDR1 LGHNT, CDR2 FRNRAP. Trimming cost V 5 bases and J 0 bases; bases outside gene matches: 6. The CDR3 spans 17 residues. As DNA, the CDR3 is TGTGCTAGTGGTAGGGGACAGGGGGATTATAGCAATCAGCCCCAGCATTTT. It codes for CASGRGQGDYSNQPQHF.

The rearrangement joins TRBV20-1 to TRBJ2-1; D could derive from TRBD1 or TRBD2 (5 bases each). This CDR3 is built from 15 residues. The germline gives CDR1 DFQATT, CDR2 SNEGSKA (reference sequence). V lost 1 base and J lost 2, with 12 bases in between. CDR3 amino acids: CSARGWQGPYNEQFF. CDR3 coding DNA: TGCAGTGCTAGAGGTTGGCAGGGACCCTACAATGAGCAGTTCTTC.

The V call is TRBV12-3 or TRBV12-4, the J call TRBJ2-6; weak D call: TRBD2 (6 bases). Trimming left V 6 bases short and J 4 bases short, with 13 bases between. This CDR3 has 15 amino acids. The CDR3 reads CASRPEGTGANVLTF. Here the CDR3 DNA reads TGTGCCAGCAGACCGGAGGGGACCGGGGCCAACGTCCTGACTTTC.

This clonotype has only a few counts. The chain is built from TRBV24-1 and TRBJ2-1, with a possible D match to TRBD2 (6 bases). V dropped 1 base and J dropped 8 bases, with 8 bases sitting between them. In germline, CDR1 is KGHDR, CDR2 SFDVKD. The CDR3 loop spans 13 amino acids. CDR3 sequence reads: CATSDLGGDEQFF. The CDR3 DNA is TGTGCCACCAGTGATTTAGGAGGGGATGAGCAGTTCTTC.

The CDR3 is CSAGRWMDWRQYF. CDR3 nucleotide sequence: TGCAGTGCAGGCAGGTGGATGGATTGGAGGCAGTATTTT. The rearrangement links TRBV20-1 to TRBJ2-3; unclear D gene. V lost 6 bases, J lost 11 bases, and 21 bases lay in between. The CDR3 is 13 residues long. Per the germline V gene, CDR1 is DFQATT and CDR2 is SNEGSKA (reference sequence).

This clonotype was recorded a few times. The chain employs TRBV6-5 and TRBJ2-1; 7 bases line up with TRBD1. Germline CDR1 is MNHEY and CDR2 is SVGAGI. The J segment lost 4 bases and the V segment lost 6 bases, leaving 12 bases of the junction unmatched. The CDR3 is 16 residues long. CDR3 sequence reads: CASSPNRQGRYNEQFF. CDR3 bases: TGTGCCAGCAGCCCCAATCGACAGGGTCGGTACAATGAGCAGTTCTTC.

The CDR3 sequence: CASSKLKDSSTDTQYF. The CDR3, as DNA: TGTGCCAGCAGCAAACTCAAGGACAGCAGCACAGATACGCAGTATTTT. V and J are TRBV21-1 and TRBJ2-3; TRBD1 is the table's D call and was not checked against the DNA. TRBV21-1 is a pseudogene locus. The CDR3 runs 16 residues.

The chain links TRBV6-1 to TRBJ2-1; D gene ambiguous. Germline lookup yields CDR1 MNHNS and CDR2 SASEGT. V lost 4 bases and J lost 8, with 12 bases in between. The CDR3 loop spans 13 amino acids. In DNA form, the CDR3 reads TGTGCCAGCAGTGTAGTGGGCGCAGATGAGCAGTTCTTC. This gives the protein CASSVVGADEQFF.

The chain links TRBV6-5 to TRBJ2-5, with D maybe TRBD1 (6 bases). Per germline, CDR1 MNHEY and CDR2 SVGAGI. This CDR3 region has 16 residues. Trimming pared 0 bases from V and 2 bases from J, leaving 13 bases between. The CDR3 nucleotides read TGTGCCAGCAGTTACTCCGACAGAGGGGGACAAGAGACCCAGTACTTC. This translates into CASSYSDRGGQETQYF.

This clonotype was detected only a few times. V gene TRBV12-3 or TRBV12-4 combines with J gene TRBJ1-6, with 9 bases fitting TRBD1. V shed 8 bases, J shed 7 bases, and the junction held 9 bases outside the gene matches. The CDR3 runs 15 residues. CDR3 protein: CASGNSGTGNSPLHF. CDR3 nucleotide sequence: TGTGCCAGCGGGAATTCCGGGACAGGGAATTCACCCCTCCACTTT.

CDR3 in DNA: TGCAGTGCTAGAAGGTTCGGCCAAGAGACCCAGTACTTC. Translated, it gives CSARRFGQETQYF. This rearrangement joins TRBV20-1 to TRBJ2-5; D is ambiguous. This CDR3 spans 13 amino acids. Trimming removed 2 bases at V and 1 base at J, with 8 bases between. From germline, CDR1 is DFQATT and CDR2 SNEGSKA (reference sequence).

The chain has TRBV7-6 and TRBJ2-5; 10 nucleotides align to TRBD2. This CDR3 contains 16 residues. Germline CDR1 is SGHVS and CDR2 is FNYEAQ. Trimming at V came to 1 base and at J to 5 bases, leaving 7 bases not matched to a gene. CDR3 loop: CASSLERPSGGETQYF. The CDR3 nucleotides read TGTGCCAGCAGCTTAGAGAGGCCTAGCGGGGGTGAGACCCAGTACTTC. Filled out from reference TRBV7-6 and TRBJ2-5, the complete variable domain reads GAGVSQSPRYKVTKRGQDVALRCDPISGHVSLYWYRQALGQGPEFLTYFNYEAQQDKSGLPNDRFSAERPEGSISTLTIQRTEQRDSAMYRCASSLERPSGGETQYFGPGTRLLVL.

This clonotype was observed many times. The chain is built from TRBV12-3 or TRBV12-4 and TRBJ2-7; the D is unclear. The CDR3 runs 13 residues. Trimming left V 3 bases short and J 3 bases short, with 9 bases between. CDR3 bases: TGTGCCAGCAGTTTCCTACAGAACTACGAGCAGTACTTC. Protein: CASSFLQNYEQYF.

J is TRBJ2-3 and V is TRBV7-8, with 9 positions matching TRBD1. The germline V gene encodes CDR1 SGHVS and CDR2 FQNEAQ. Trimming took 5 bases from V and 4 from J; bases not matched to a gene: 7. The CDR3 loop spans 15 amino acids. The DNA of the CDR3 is TGTGCCAGCAGCCCGGGACAGGGCTTAGCAGATACGCAGTATTTT. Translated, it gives CASSPGQGLADTQYF.

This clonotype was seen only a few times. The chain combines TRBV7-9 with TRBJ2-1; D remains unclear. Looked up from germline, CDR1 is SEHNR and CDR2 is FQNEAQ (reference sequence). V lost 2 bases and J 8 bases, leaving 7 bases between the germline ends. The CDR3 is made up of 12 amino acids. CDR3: CASSLQGHEQFF. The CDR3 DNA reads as TGTGCCAGCAGCTTACAAGGGCATGAGCAGTTCTTC.

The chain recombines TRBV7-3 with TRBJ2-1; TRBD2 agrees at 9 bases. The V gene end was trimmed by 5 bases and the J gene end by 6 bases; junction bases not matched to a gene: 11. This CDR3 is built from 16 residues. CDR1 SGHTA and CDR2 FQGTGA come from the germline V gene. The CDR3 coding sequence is TGTGCCAGCAGCCTCAAGGGACTAGCAAGACCCAATGAGCAGTTCTTC. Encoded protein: CASSLKGLARPNEQFF.

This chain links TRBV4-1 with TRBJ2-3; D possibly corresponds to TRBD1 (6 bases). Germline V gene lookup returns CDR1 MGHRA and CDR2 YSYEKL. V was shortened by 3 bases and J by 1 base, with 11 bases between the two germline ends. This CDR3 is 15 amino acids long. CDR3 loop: CASSHSAGGTDTQYF. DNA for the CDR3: TGCGCCAGCAGCCATTCAGCAGGGGGCACAGATACGCAGTATTTT.

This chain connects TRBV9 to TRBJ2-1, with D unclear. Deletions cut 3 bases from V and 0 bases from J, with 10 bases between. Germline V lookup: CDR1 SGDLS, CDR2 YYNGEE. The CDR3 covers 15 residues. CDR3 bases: TGTGCCAGCAGCGCGCCATCAAGCTCCTACAATGAGCAGTTCTTC. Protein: CASSAPSSSYNEQFF.